A single sample gave rise to the 27 T cell receptor beta chains below, sequenced in a study of blood T cell repertoires in COVID-19. Sequenced by immunoSEQ multiplex PCR; TCRdb stores in-frame clones only, minus some. In the table there are about 240,000 clones, roughly 87% of which are singletons. The sample consisted of peripheral blood. The receptor set was obtained from a woman in her twenties or thirties with acute or convalescent COVID-19.

The V gene is TRBV19, the J gene TRBJ2-3, with TRBD2 as a possible D gene (6 bases). This CDR3 has 16 residues. The V and J ends lost 3 bases and 0 bases respectively, with 13 bases between them. CDR1 LNHDA and CDR2 SQIVND come from the germline V gene (reference sequence). CDR3: CASSIMSGASTDTQYF. In DNA form, the CDR3 reads TGTGCCAGTAGTATCATGTCGGGAGCGAGCACAGATACGCAGTATTTT.

The chain recombines TRBV6-5 with TRBJ1-1; 7 positions match TRBD1. Per the germline V gene, CDR1 is MNHEY and CDR2 is SVGAGI. Losses at the gene ends were 6 bases for V and 1 base for J; bases not matched to a gene: 8. The CDR3 totals 15 residues. This chain's CDR3 is CASSARQGSNTEAFF. In DNA, the CDR3 is TGTGCCAGCAGCGCCCGACAGGGTTCGAACACTGAAGCTTTCTTT.

The chain combines TRBV18 with TRBJ1-3; 7 nucleotides align to TRBD1. The CDR3 is 14 residues long. V lost 4 bases to trimming and J lost 6 bases; unmatched junction nucleotides: 6. From germline, CDR1 is KGHSH and CDR2 LQKENI. The CDR3 loop is CASSRGQTVNTIYF. The DNA of the CDR3 is TGTGCCAGCTCACGGGGACAGACGGTAAACACCATATATTTT.

The chain uses TRBV19 and TRBJ2-7; a possible D gene is TRBD1 (6 bases). This CDR3 comprises 14 residues. Trimming removed 5 bases from V and 0 bases from J, with 11 bases in between. Germline values: CDR1 LNHDA, CDR2 SQIVND (reference sequence). The CDR3, as DNA: TGTGCCAGTAGTCGTACAGGGAGCTCCTACGAGCAGTACTTC. Translation: CASSRTGSSYEQYF. Complete variable domain (other parts from reference TRBV19 and TRBJ2-7): DGGITQSPKYLFRKEGQNVTLSCEQNLNHDAMYWYRQDPGQGLRLIYYSQIVNDFQKGDIAEGYSVSREKKESFPLTVTSAQKNPTAFYLCASSRTGSSYEQYFGPGTRLTVT.

V is TRBV11-3 and J is TRBJ2-1; 10 bases are a match to TRBD1. Losses at the gene ends were 5 bases for V and 0 bases for J; bases not matched to a gene: 7. CDR1 SGHNT and CDR2 YENEEA come from the germline V gene. CDR3 size: 17 residues. The CDR3 DNA reads TGTGCCAGCAGCCTTGAAAGGACAGGGGGCTCCTACAATGAGCAGTTCTTC. Its translation: CASSLERTGGSYNEQFF.

This clone came up once. The gene calls are TRBV6-5 and TRBJ2-1; possible D gene TRBD2, 5 bases. Germline CDR1 reads MNHEY; CDR2 reads SVGAGI. The CDR3 length is 15 residues. V lost 7 bases and J 8 bases, leaving 21 bases between the germline ends. CDR3 sequence (DNA): TGTGCCAGCAACAATTACGGGGTACAAAAGGATGAGCAGTTCTTC. It codes for CASNNYGVQKDEQFF.

This clone has a single count. The V gene is TRBV27, the J gene TRBJ2-1, with a tentative D call TRBD2 (5 bases). The CDR3 has 12 amino acids. From germline, CDR1 is MNHEY and CDR2 SMNVEV (reference sequence). With 4 bases removed from V and 10 bases from J, the gap between germline ends came to 11 bases. CDR3 sequence reads: CASSYGIGEQFF. The CDR3 nucleotides are TGTGCCAGCAGTTACGGGATAGGAGAGCAGTTCTTC.

Of note for this clone: Compared with germline, one end of the junction differs, possibly owing to a read error. The same CDR3 arises from other DNA sequences in this sample as well. The chain uses TRBV6-6 and TRBJ1-1, with D tentatively TRBD1 (5 bases). CDR1 is MNHNY and CDR2 is SVGAGI in the germline V gene (reference sequence). This CDR3 comprises 13 residues. The CDR3 DNA sequence: TGTGCCAGCAGTTACTCCGGGGGGACTGAAGCCTTCTTT. Protein: CASSYSGGTEAFF.

This chain links TRBV19 with TRBJ2-7; D is possibly TRBD2 (6 bases). With 0 bases removed from V and 0 bases from J, the gap between germline ends came to 9 bases. The CDR3 has 15 amino acids. The germline V gene has CDR1 LNHDA and CDR2 SQIVND (reference sequence). The CDR3 is CASSIEAGSSYEQYF. CDR3 in DNA: TGTGCCAGTAGTATAGAGGCGGGGAGCTCCTACGAGCAGTACTTC.

This clone was detected only once. The chain joins TRBV6-2 or TRBV6-3 to TRBJ2-1; 13 bases align to TRBD2. This CDR3 has 20 residues. Germline CDR1 is MNHEY and CDR2 is SVGEGT. The junction had 10 bases not matched to a gene; V was cut back by 2 bases and J by 0 bases. In nucleotides, the CDR3 is TGTGCCAGCAGTTACGCCACGGGACTAGCGGGATCGATCTCCTACAATGAGCAGTTCTTC. Residues: CASSYATGLAGSISYNEQFF.

The J gene is TRBJ2-7, the V gene TRBV4-1; TRBD1 aligns across 10 bases. Germline V CDR1 and CDR2: MGHRA, YSYEKL. The CDR3 consists of 15 residues. V gave up 3 bases and J gave up 6 bases; unmatched junction bases: 8. Here the CDR3 reads CASSHRRDRGSEQYF. For the CDR3, the DNA is TGCGCCAGCAGCCATCGCCGGGACAGGGGAAGCGAGCAGTACTTC.

CDR3 sequence reads: CASSGLAGDNTQYF. CDR3 bases: TGCGCCAGCAGCGGGCTAGCGGGAGACAATACGCAGTATTTT. The V and J genes are TRBV5-1 and TRBJ2-3; the match to TRBD2 covers 10 bases. The CDR3 is 14 amino acids. CDR1 is SGHRS, CDR2 YFSETQ, per germline. V lost 4 bases and J lost 7; bases outside the gene matches: 6.

The chain is built from TRBV5-1 and TRBJ2-3, with 13 bases lining up with TRBD2. Trimming removed 5 bases from V and 5 bases from J; junction bases left unmatched: 8. In germline, CDR1 is SGHRS, CDR2 YFSETQ. The CDR3 totals 16 residues. CDR3 nucleotides: TGCGCCAGCAGTTATAGGACTAGCGGGAGAATAGATACGCAGTATTTT. Its translation is CASSYRTSGRIDTQYF.

The rearrangement joins TRBV2 to TRBJ2-1; D unclear. Per germline, CDR1 SNHLY and CDR2 FYNNEI. Between the trimmed V and J ends, which lost 9 bases and 1 base, there was a span of 16 bases. The CDR3 is 15 residues long. The DNA for the CDR3 is TGTGCCAGTAGATTACAGTACCTGTCCTACAATGAGCAGTTCTTC. Translating it yields CASRLQYLSYNEQFF.

This chain links TRBV7-9 with TRBJ2-7; weak D call: TRBD1 (5 bases). The germline CDR1 and CDR2 sequences are SEHNR and FQNEAQ (reference sequence). The CDR3 covers 12 residues. The CDR3 loop is CEGQGKRYEQYF. As DNA, the CDR3 is TGTGAGGGGCAGGGCAAACGCTACGAGCAGTACTTC.

This clone was detected once. The chain has TRBV7-3 and TRBJ2-5; D is perhaps TRBD2 (5 bases). CDR1 SGHTA and CDR2 FQGTGA come from the germline V gene. The V gene lost 1 base and the J gene lost 7 bases, with 10 bases spanning the gap. The CDR3 runs to 13 residues. The CDR3 region is CASSLMPAGTQYF. For the CDR3, the DNA is TGTGCCAGCAGCTTAATGCCTGCGGGGACCCAGTACTTC.

The chain joins TRBV3-1 (or the pseudogene TRBV3-2) to TRBJ1-4, with TRBD1 matching over 8 bases. In germline, CDR1 is LGHDT, CDR2 YNNKEL (reference sequence). The CDR3 is 16 amino acids. The V gene end was trimmed by 3 bases and the J gene end by 7 bases; junction bases not matched to a gene: 10. The CDR3 protein is CASSHRIRGRFEKLFF. The CDR3 DNA sequence: TGTGCCAGCAGCCATCGAATCAGGGGGCGGTTTGAAAAACTGTTTTTT.

The chain links TRBV3-1 (or the pseudogene TRBV3-2) to TRBJ2-7; 9 bases line up with TRBD2. From germline, CDR1 is LGHDT and CDR2 YNNKEL (reference sequence). V lost 2 bases and J lost 4; bases outside the gene matches: 0. This CDR3 has 13 residues. CDR3 in amino acids: CASSQLAGYEQYF. The CDR3 coding sequence is TGTGCCAGCAGCCAACTAGCGGGATACGAGCAGTACTTC.

The chain employs TRBV27 and TRBJ1-6; TRBD1 matches at 8 bases. The CDR3 contains 15 residues. Looked up from germline, CDR1 is MNHEY and CDR2 is SMNVEV (reference sequence). The V segment lost 6 bases and the J segment 10 bases; nucleotides outside the gene matches: 11. The CDR3 loop is CASRPRQGIGSPLHF. The CDR3 coding sequence is TGTGCCAGCAGACCGAGACAGGGGATAGGCTCACCCCTCCACTTT.

The chain joins TRBV19 to TRBJ1-5; D may be TRBD1 (5 bases). The CDR3 is 13 residues long. Germline V gene sequence: CDR1 LNHDA, CDR2 SQIVND (reference sequence). Trimming cost V 8 bases and J 3 bases, with 11 bases left between them. In DNA, the CDR3 is TGTGCCAGTGCACGGGGGTCCAATCAGCCCCAGCATTTT. Amino acid sequence: CASARGSNQPQHF.

The chain employs TRBV30 and TRBJ1-5, with D uncertain. The CDR3 runs to 13 residues. The germline V gene has CDR1 GTSNPN and CDR2 SVGIG (reference sequence). Trimming took 4 bases from V and 4 from J, leaving 11 bases between them. This CDR3 reads CAWTGNQNQPQHF. The CDR3 DNA follows: TGTGCCTGGACGGGGAACCAAAATCAGCCCCAGCATTTT.

This clone has only a few counts. The gene calls are TRBV2 and TRBJ1-1; D gene uncertain. V shed 4 bases and J shed 8 bases, with 14 bases lying between them. The CDR3 contains 13 residues. Germline-derived CDR1 and CDR2 are SNHLY and FYNNEI. The CDR3 DNA follows: TGTGCCAGCAGTGTGGGCAGCCTGCTGGAAGCTTTCTTT. Protein: CASSVGSLLEAFF. The entire variable domain, with the rest obtained from reference TRBV2 and TRBJ1-1, is as follows: EPEVTQTPSHQVTQMGQEVILRCVPISNHLYFYWYRQILGQKVEFLVSFYNNEISEKSEIFDDQFSVERPDGSNFTLKIRSTKLEDSAMYFCASSVGSLLEAFFGQGTRLTVV.

The gene calls are TRBV7-8 and TRBJ1-5; weak D call: TRBD1 (5 bases). V lost 6 bases, J lost 0 bases, and 15 bases lay in between. The CDR3 runs to 16 residues. Germline CDR1 is SGHVS and CDR2 is FQNEAQ. This chain's CDR3 is CASRAGRASSNQPQHF. CDR3 nucleotides: TGTGCCAGCAGGGCAGGCAGGGCGAGTAGCAATCAGCCCCAGCATTTT.

This chain joins TRBV29-1 and TRBJ2-1; 8 positions agree with TRBD1. The CDR3 is 12 residues long. Trimming cost V 0 bases and J 9 bases; bases outside gene matches: 1. The V gene's germline CDR1 is SQVTM and CDR2 ANQGSEA. The CDR3: CSVEEQGGEQFF. The CDR3 region has the DNA TGCAGCGTTGAAGAACAGGGGGGTGAGCAGTTCTTC.

This clone has more than one count but fewer than ten. CDR3 DNA: TGTGCCAGCCGGGACAGTCTAAACGGGGAGCTGTTTTTT. This sequence encodes CASRDSLNGELFF. V is TRBV19 and J is TRBJ2-2; 7 positions match TRBD1. The junction had 8 bases not matched to a gene; V was cut back by 9 bases and J by 7 bases. CDR3 length: 13 residues. Germline values: CDR1 LNHDA, CDR2 SQIVND (reference sequence).

V usage is TRBV7-2 and J usage is TRBJ1-2, with 12 nucleotides matching TRBD1. The CDR3 runs to 15 residues. J gave up 7 bases and V 5 bases, and 8 bases lay outside the gene matches. Germline V gives CDR1 SGHTA, CDR2 FQGNSA. The CDR3 reads CASSRMGTGGFGYTF. CDR3 coding DNA: TGTGCCAGCAGCCGGATGGGGACAGGGGGCTTTGGCTACACCTTC.

This clone was counted once. This chain joins TRBV9 and TRBJ2-3; D is unclear. This CDR3 region has 15 residues. Germline V gene sequence: CDR1 SGDLS, CDR2 YYNGEE. V was pared by 0 bases and J by 0 bases, with 8 bases between. Here the CDR3 reads CASSVEASSTDTQYF. CDR3 DNA: TGTGCCAGCAGCGTAGAAGCGTCTAGCACAGATACGCAGTATTTT. Combining the CDR3 with reference TRBV9 and TRBJ2-3 gives the whole variable domain DSGVTQTPKHLITATGQRVTLRCSPRSGDLSVYWYQQSLDQGLQFLIQYYNGEERAKGNILERFSAQQFPDLHSELNLSSLELGDSALYFCASSVEASSTDTQYFGPGTRLTVL.